What follows are 26 T cell receptor beta chains derived from one specimen sequenced in a study of Ad26.COV2.S vaccination and SARS-CoV-2 variants. Treatment reported: about 20 received Ad26.COV2.S at low or high dose, single or two shots; about 5 received placebo; per-sample allocation not given. The samples were gathered on day 63 after the first injection of vaccine or placebo. Clones were sequenced by immunoSEQ multiplex PCR, and TCRdb holds only the in-frame ones, with some missing. The table shows about 480,000 clones, with roughly nine tenths occurring only once. This sample comprised peripheral blood, obtained in a trial of Ad26.COV2.S vaccine versus placebo. All receptors derive from a person aged 18-60 years who received the Ad26.COV2.S COVID-19 vaccine or a placebo.

The chain links TRBV4-2 to TRBJ2-5; no definite D call. The CDR3 runs to 11 residues. V gave up 5 bases and J gave up 5 bases, with 6 bases separating them. Germline V gene sequence: CDR1 LGHNA, CDR2 YNFKEQ. CDR3 in DNA: TGTGCCAGCAGCTTCGGGGAGACCCAGTACTTC. Translation: CASSFGETQYF.

This sequence joins TRBV11-1 and TRBJ2-1; D ambiguous. This CDR3 has 11 amino acids. V was trimmed by 2 bases and J by 7 bases, leaving 3 bases between them. CDR1 SGHAT and CDR2 FQDESV come from the germline V gene (reference sequence). In DNA, the CDR3 is TGTGCCAGCAGCTTATGGAATGAGCAGTTCTTC. The encoded protein is CASSLWNEQFF.

V is TRBV6-2 or TRBV6-3 and J is TRBJ1-2; TRBD1 might be the D (5 bases). Germline V lookup: CDR1 MNHEY, CDR2 SVGEGT. V was pared by 4 bases and J by 4 bases, with 19 bases between. The CDR3 is 16 amino acids. The CDR3 region has the DNA TGTGCCAGCAGTTCCCGAAAAGCCGGGGGTCCCTATGGCTACACCTTC. Protein product: CASSSRKAGGPYGYTF.

The chain couples TRBV7-6 to TRBJ2-7; D is unclear. Looked up from germline, CDR1 is SGHVS and CDR2 is FNYEAQ. This CDR3 region has 14 residues. V gave up 5 bases and J gave up 0 bases, with 11 bases separating them. The CDR3 loop reads CASSPQLGSYEQYF. CDR3 in DNA: TGTGCCAGCAGCCCCCAATTAGGCTCCTACGAGCAGTACTTC.

The gene calls are TRBV28 and TRBJ1-5; D unclear. The CDR3 is made up of 15 amino acids. V was clipped by 2 bases and J by 1 base, with 9 bases between them. Germline CDR1 and CDR2: MDHEN and SYDVKM. The CDR3 spells CASSLNGASNQPQHF. The CDR3 nucleotides are TGTGCCAGCAGTTTAAACGGAGCGAGCAATCAGCCCCAGCATTTT. Supplemented by reference TRBV28 and TRBJ1-5, the full variable domain reads DVKVTQSSRYLVKRTGEKVFLECVQDMDHENMFWYRQDPGLGLRLIYFSYDVKMKEKGDIPEGYSVSREKKERFSLILESASTNQTSMYLCASSLNGASNQPQHFGDGTRLSIL.

The chain has TRBV18 and TRBJ2-4; D may be TRBD2 (6 bases). Germline loops: CDR1 KGHSH, CDR2 LQKENI. V shed 3 bases and J shed 6 bases, with 21 bases lying between them. There are 17 residues in the CDR3. The CDR3 region is CASSPLGGNDRGNIQYF. The DNA of the CDR3 is TGTGCCAGCTCACCCCTTGGCGGGAACGACCGGGGAAACATTCAGTACTTC. Complete variable domain (other parts from reference TRBV18 and TRBJ2-4): NAGVMQNPRHLVRRRGQEARLRCSPMKGHSHVYWYRQLPEEGLKFMVYLQKENIIDESGMPKERFSAEFPKEGPSILRIQQVVRGDSAAYFCASSPLGGNDRGNIQYFGAGTRLSVL.

This sequence joins TRBV19 and TRBJ1-2; maybe TRBD1 (6 bases). Trimming shortened V by 3 bases and J by 2 bases, and 16 bases separated the two germline ends. Germline assignment: CDR1 LNHDA and CDR2 SQIVND (reference sequence). The CDR3 runs to 16 residues. The CDR3 sequence: CASSILYRTANYGYTF. The CDR3 DNA reads as TGTGCCAGTAGTATCCTCTATAGGACAGCCAACTATGGCTACACCTTC.

The CDR3 reads CASSVTSGKQFF. For the CDR3, the DNA is TGTGCCAGCAGCGTTACGAGCGGGAAGCAGTTCTTC. The chain is built from TRBV9 and TRBJ2-1; 7 nucleotides line up with TRBD2. CDR3 length: 12 amino acids. From germline, CDR1 is SGDLS and CDR2 YYNGEE. Trimming at V came to 2 bases and at J to 11 bases, leaving 4 bases not matched to a gene.

This clone was observed once. This rearrangement joins TRBV6-5 to TRBJ1-5; 9 bases agree with TRBD1. The V segment lost 6 bases and the J segment 5 bases; nucleotides outside the gene matches: 5. Germline assignment: CDR1 MNHEY and CDR2 SVGAGI. CDR3 size: 14 residues. The CDR3 bases are TGTGCCAGCAGCCGGACAGGGGATTATCAGCCCCAGCATTTT. It codes for CASSRTGDYQPQHF.

This clone appeared many times. The genes are TRBV4-1 and TRBJ2-3, with 10 bases identical to TRBD2. This CDR3 has 14 amino acids. Germline V gives CDR1 MGHRA, CDR2 YSYEKL. Losses at the gene ends were 7 bases for V and 8 bases for J; bases not matched to a gene: 9. The CDR3 region is CASNGLAGAGTQYF. CDR3 nucleotides: TGCGCCAGCAACGGGCTAGCGGGAGCGGGTACGCAGTATTTT.

V usage is TRBV4-2 and J usage is TRBJ1-5; D not resolved. The germline gives CDR1 LGHNA, CDR2 YNFKEQ. V was cut by 1 base and J by 2 bases, with 9 bases left in between. This CDR3 comprises 15 residues. The DNA for the CDR3 is TGTGCCAGCAGCCAAGGAGGGTCAGGCAATCAGCCCCAGCATTTT. This gives the protein CASSQGGSGNQPQHF.

The V call is TRBV5-1, the J call TRBJ1-1; D uncertain. The CDR3 extends over 14 amino acids. V lost 3 bases, J lost 1 base, and 10 bases lay in between. CDR1 is SGHRS, CDR2 YFSETQ, per germline. The CDR3 spells CASSSLVGNTEAFF. DNA for the CDR3: TGCGCCAGCAGCTCCCTGGTAGGGAACACTGAAGCTTTCTTT.

The rearrangement links TRBV5-6 to TRBJ1-2; 7 bases are shared with TRBD1. This CDR3 is built from 15 residues. CDR1 is SGHDT, CDR2 YYEEEE, per germline. Unmatched junction bases numbered 6, after V lost 3 bases and J lost 1 base. The CDR3 region has the DNA TGTGCCAGCAGCTGGGGGGACAGCATTAACTATGGCTACACCTTC. It is translated as CASSWGDSINYGYTF.

J is TRBJ2-3 and V is TRBV11-2; 11 bases are shared with TRBD2. The V gene's germline CDR1 is SGHAT and CDR2 FQNNGV. J gave up 4 bases and V 0 bases, and 15 bases lay outside the gene matches. CDR3 length: 20 amino acids. CDR3 region: CASSLDLRASGRISADTQYF. The DNA for the CDR3 is TGTGCCAGCAGCTTAGATCTTAGGGCTAGCGGGAGGATCAGCGCAGATACGCAGTATTTT.

V is TRBV2 and J is TRBJ1-1; D is unresolved. Germline V lookup: CDR1 SNHLY, CDR2 FYNNEI. V lost 6 bases and J 1 base, leaving 9 bases between the germline ends. The CDR3 totals 13 residues. CDR3 DNA: TGTGCCAGCAGAGAACACAGGAACACTGAAGCTTTCTTT. Translation gives CASREHRNTEAFF.

The rearrangement uses TRBV19 and TRBJ2-7; D unresolved. Germline V gene lookup returns CDR1 LNHDA and CDR2 SQIVND (reference sequence). The ends were cut back, 3 bases at V and 7 bases at J, with 7 bases in the middle. This CDR3 comprises 11 residues. The CDR3 DNA reads TGTGCCAGTAGTATGGGAAGGGAGCAGTACTTC. This gives the protein CASSMGREQYF.

This clone was observed a handful of times. V is TRBV27 and J is TRBJ2-7; D unresolved. Trimming pared 8 bases from V and 3 bases from J, leaving 20 bases between. Germline lookup yields CDR1 MNHEY and CDR2 SMNVEV (reference sequence). The CDR3 totals 15 residues. DNA of the CDR3: TGTGCCAGCCATATCCACGGTCGACCATACTACGAGCAGTACTTC. Its translation is CASHIHGRPYYEQYF.

With respect to this clone: Additional DNA sequences in this sample encode the identical CDR3. The chain couples TRBV29-1 to TRBJ2-7; TRBD1 agrees at 10 bases. The germline gives CDR1 SQVTM, CDR2 ANQGSEA. Trimming at V came to 7 bases and at J to 2 bases, leaving 2 bases not matched to a gene. The CDR3 is made up of 12 amino acids. The CDR3 sequence is CSAGQGAYEQYF. Here the CDR3 DNA reads TGCAGCGCCGGACAGGGGGCCTACGAGCAGTACTTC.

The chain recombines TRBV13 with TRBJ2-3; possible D gene TRBD2, 5 bases. Germline V gene lookup returns CDR1 PRHDT and CDR2 FYEKMQ (reference sequence). The CDR3 length is 16 residues. V dropped 1 base and J dropped 3 bases, with 14 bases sitting between them. In DNA, the CDR3 is TGTGCCAGCAGCTTAGTCACGGGGATTAGAACAGATACGCAGTATTTT. This gives the protein CASSLVTGIRTDTQYF.

The V and J genes are TRBV5-1 and TRBJ2-1; no firm D call. This CDR3 has 12 amino acids. V was clipped by 0 bases and J by 6 bases, with 4 bases between them. Germline CDR1 reads SGHRS; CDR2 reads YFSETQ. The CDR3 reads CASSLVVNEQFF. For the CDR3, the DNA is TGCGCCAGCAGCTTGGTGGTCAATGAGCAGTTCTTC.

The J gene is TRBJ2-7, the V gene TRBV19; the match to TRBD2 covers 7 bases. This CDR3 is built from 15 residues. The V gene end was trimmed by 1 base and the J gene end by 2 bases; junction bases not matched to a gene: 5. Germline CDR1 LNHDA, CDR2 SQIVND (reference sequence). The CDR3 coding sequence is TGTGCCAGTAGTATAGCTAGCGGACTACCCTACGAGCAGTACTTC. The encoded protein is CASSIASGLPYEQYF.

The chain combines TRBV11-2 with TRBJ1-5; 7 bases map to TRBD1. This CDR3 is built from 15 residues. V shed 5 bases, J shed 1 base, and the junction held 5 bases outside the gene matches. Germline lookup yields CDR1 SGHAT and CDR2 FQNNGV. CDR3 coding DNA: TGTGCCAGCAGCCCGGGGACAGCAAGCAATCAGCCCCAGCATTTT. Its translation is CASSPGTASNQPQHF.

As for this clone: The sample has other DNA sequences that encode this CDR3 too. V gene TRBV28 combines with J gene TRBJ1-1; D uncertain. This CDR3 spans 12 amino acids. V was cut by 6 bases and J by 1 base, with 6 bases left in between. The V gene's germline CDR1 is MDHEN and CDR2 SYDVKM. The DNA of the CDR3 is TGTGCCAGCAGAACTGCGAACACTGAAGCTTTCTTT. Protein sequence: CASRTANTEAFF.

The CDR3 is CASSFQGSQHF. CDR3 sequence (DNA): TGTGCCAGCAGTTTCCAAGGGTCCCAGCATTTT. This rearrangement joins TRBV6-2 or TRBV6-3 to TRBJ1-5; D is ambiguous. V was pared by 4 bases and J by 11 bases, with 9 bases between. Germline V gene data show CDR1 as MNHEY and CDR2 as SVGEGT. The CDR3 runs to 11 residues.

The chain employs TRBV5-1 and TRBJ1-2; maybe TRBD1 (5 bases). V shed 5 bases and J shed 5 bases, with 13 bases lying between them. The CDR3 sequence is 13 residues long. From germline, CDR1 is SGHRS and CDR2 YFSETQ. DNA for the CDR3: TGCGCCAGCAGTCAAGACAGCGAGTATGGCTACACCTTC. This encodes CASSQDSEYGYTF.

The V call is TRBV9, the J call TRBJ2-2; TRBD2 aligns across 9 bases. V was clipped by 4 bases and J by 4 bases; unmatched bases: 11. The CDR3 runs to 17 residues. Germline V CDR1 and CDR2: SGDLS, YYNGEE. The CDR3 protein is CASSPRPLAGITGELFF. CDR3 nucleotide sequence: TGTGCCAGCAGCCCCCGGCCCCTAGCGGGAATCACCGGGGAGCTGTTTTTT.